This section outlines one TCR beta chain sequence together with its context. Its target is not known. The sample holds other DNA sequences that translate to the same CDR3. This sample was taken from a study of shared clonotypes between healthy human individuals. Looking at the study overall: With ages of 18 to 49, the donors were a couple of women and a few men.

Between the trimmed V and J ends, which lost 2 bases and 0 bases, there was a span of 8 bases. Germline CDR1 SEHNR, CDR2 FQNEAQ (reference sequence). The length of the CDR3 is 15 residues. Clones were read by immunoSEQ multiplex PCR, and TCRdb kept only the in-frame ones, dropping some. The sample holds a few million clones; over 90% are singletons and the top ten take 0.39%. Overall study results and limits: Naive subsets generally exceeded memory subsets in estimated richness. Of the naive CD4 clonotypes, roughly 5.2% were shared across a handful of donors.

Material: naive CD4+ T cells from PBMCs. Subset noted: CD45RA+ positively selected. The origin of this receptor is a man between 18 and 29 years old in good health. Some clones in this sample may be carry-over from other donors' samples. V usage is TRBV7-9 and J usage is TRBJ1-3; weak D call: TRBD1 (5 bases). The DNA for the CDR3 is TGTGCCAGCAGCTTATCTGGGGGCTCTGGAAACACCATATATTTT. Protein product: CASSLSGGSGNTIYF.